Below, 26 T cell receptor beta chains from the same sample are listed, as sequenced in a study of cytomegalovirus exposure and HLA in healthy donors. The PCR employed 60 Vbeta primers together with 13 Jbeta primers. Data came from immunoSEQ multiplex PCR; TCRdb stores just in-frame clones and leaves some out. The sample carries fewer than 150,000 clones, about three quarters recorded once. Material for sequencing was PBMCs. Receptor source: a woman aged 30 to 39 in good health and CMV-seronegative.

This rearrangement joins TRBV11-2 to TRBJ1-2; 7 bases line up with TRBD1. Germline CDR1 is SGHAT and CDR2 is FQNNGV. This CDR3 comprises 13 residues. The ends lost 4 bases at V and 8 bases at J; junction bases unmatched: 7. In nucleotides, the CDR3 is TGTGCCAGCAGCTACCAGCAGGGGGAGGGCTACACCTTC. Its translation is CASSYQQGEGYTF.

This chain connects TRBV28 to TRBJ1-4; TRBD1 is a possible D gene (6 bases). V lost 7 bases, J lost 8 bases, and 29 bases lay in between. The CDR3 contains 18 residues. CDR1 is MDHEN, CDR2 SYDVKM, per germline. CDR3 protein: CASTHAHEQGSIREKLFF. For the CDR3, the DNA is TGTGCCAGCACCCATGCCCACGAACAGGGATCGATAAGGGAAAAACTGTTTTTT.

The gene calls are TRBV5-6 and TRBJ1-1; 7 nucleotides line up with TRBD1. Trimming took 3 bases from V and 0 from J; bases not matched to a gene: 8. Germline V gene lookup returns CDR1 SGHDT and CDR2 YYEEEE. The CDR3 is made up of 16 amino acids. CDR3 bases: TGTGCCAGCAGCTGGGGACAGCGTACTTTGAACACTGAAGCTTTCTTT. It yields the protein CASSWGQRTLNTEAFF.

The rearrangement joins TRBV27 to TRBJ2-3, with a possible D match to TRBD2 (5 bases). CDR1 and CDR2 from the germline V gene are MNHEY and SMNVEV (reference sequence). V lost 4 bases to trimming and J lost 0 bases, with 8 bases between them. CDR3 length: 14 amino acids. In nucleotides, the CDR3 is TGTGCCAGCAGTTCCCCGGGGAGCACAGATACGCAGTATTTT. This gives the protein CASSSPGSTDTQYF.

The chain is built from TRBV19 and TRBJ2-6; no firm D call. The CDR3 contains 18 residues. V lost 1 base and J lost 0, with 13 bases in between. Germline loops: CDR1 LNHDA, CDR2 SQIVND (reference sequence). CDR3 sequence (DNA): TGTGCCAGTAGTATAGTTGGCGGTAGCAACTCTGGGGCCAACGTCCTGACTTTC. It translates to CASSIVGGSNSGANVLTF.

The rearrangement joins TRBV7-9 to TRBJ2-5, with 9 bases fitting TRBD2. In germline, CDR1 is SEHNR, CDR2 FQNEAQ (reference sequence). The CDR3 length is 13 residues. The V and J ends lost 10 bases and 4 bases, in that order; junction bases with no gene match: 7. CDR3 in DNA: TGTGCCACATACGGCGGGGGGGTAGAGACCCAGTACTTC. It encodes CATYGGGVETQYF. The whole variable domain, remainder taken from reference TRBV7-9 and TRBJ2-5, is DTGVSQNPRHKITKRGQNVTFRCDPISEHNRLYWYRQTLGQGPEFLTYFQNEAQLEKSRLLSDRFSAERPKGSFSTLEIQRTEQGDSAMYLCATYGGGVETQYFGPGTRLLVL.

This clone has just a few counts. The chain has TRBV27 and TRBJ1-5; 10 nucleotides match TRBD1. CDR1 is MNHEY, CDR2 SMNVEV, per germline (reference sequence). The CDR3 length is 14 residues. The V gene end was trimmed by 5 bases and the J gene end by 7 bases; junction bases not matched to a gene: 5. The DNA for the CDR3 is TGTGCCAGCAGTCGACAGGGGGCAGGGCAGCCCCAGCATTTT. This translates into CASSRQGAGQPQHF.

The table lists this clone with a few counts. The rearrangement uses TRBV6-5 and TRBJ2-7; 8 positions match TRBD1. The germline V gene has CDR1 MNHEY and CDR2 SVGAGI. J gave up 3 bases and V 0 bases, and 7 bases lay outside the gene matches. This CDR3 has 16 amino acids. In DNA form, the CDR3 reads TGTGCCAGCAGTTACTCGACAGGGGTGAGAATCTACGAGCAGTACTTC. Translation: CASSYSTGVRIYEQYF.

The rearrangement joins TRBV5-1 to TRBJ2-2; weak D call: TRBD1 (6 bases). The CDR3 loop spans 17 amino acids. Germline assignment: CDR1 SGHRS and CDR2 YFSETQ. Trimming removed 0 bases at V and 0 bases at J, with 12 bases between. CDR3 bases: TGCGCCAGCAGCTTGGCCATTCAGGGGTCGAACACCGGGGAGCTGTTTTTT. This sequence encodes CASSLAIQGSNTGELFF. Full variable domain (outside the CDR3, taken from reference TRBV5-1 and TRBJ2-2): KAGVTQTPRYLIKTRGQQVTLSCSPISGHRSVSWYQQTPGQGLQFLFEYFSETQRNKGNFPGRFSGRQFSNSRSEMNVSTLELGDSALYLCASSLAIQGSNTGELFFGEGSRLTVL.

The chain is built from TRBV6-5 and TRBJ1-5; 8 bases map to TRBD1. Germline loops: CDR1 MNHEY, CDR2 SVGAGI. Trimming at V came to 8 bases and at J to 4 bases, leaving 1 base not matched to a gene. The CDR3 totals 12 residues. The CDR3 is CASGQGNQPQHF. DNA of the CDR3: TGTGCCAGCGGACAGGGAAATCAGCCCCAGCATTTT.

This chain uses TRBV7-3 with TRBJ1-2, with TRBD1 matching over 9 bases. In germline, CDR1 is SGHTA, CDR2 FQGTGA. The V segment lost 4 bases and the J segment 8 bases; nucleotides outside the gene matches: 5. The CDR3 runs 13 residues. The CDR3 nucleotides are TGTGCCAGCAGCTCTACAGGGGGCGGCGGCTACACCTTC. Translated, it gives CASSSTGGGGYTF.

This chain links TRBV30 with TRBJ2-5; D gene unclear. The ends were cut back, 8 bases at V and 5 bases at J, with 12 bases in the middle. CDR3 size: 11 residues. Germline loops: CDR1 GTSNPN, CDR2 SVGIG (reference sequence). The CDR3 DNA sequence: TGTGCCGCCTCCTCCAGGGAGACCCAGTACTTC. Protein: CAASSRETQYF.

V and J are TRBV6-5 and TRBJ2-1; no definite D call. The CDR3 loop spans 14 amino acids. V shed 4 bases and J shed 7 bases, with 14 bases lying between them. In germline, CDR1 is MNHEY, CDR2 SVGAGI. The DNA for the CDR3 is TGTGCCAGCAGTTTTTTCCGGGTCCCGAATGAGCAGTTCTTC. Translating gives CASSFFRVPNEQFF.

A few counts support this clone. This chain connects TRBV14 to TRBJ2-3; D gene unclear. Germline V CDR1 and CDR2: SGHDN, FVKESK. This CDR3 has 13 amino acids. Trimming pared 2 bases from V and 6 bases from J, leaving 9 bases between. CDR3 loop: CASSQNARDTQYF. CDR3 DNA sequence: TGTGCCAGCAGCCAAAATGCTCGGGATACGCAGTATTTT.

The chain recombines TRBV6-1 with TRBJ1-2; TRBD1 aligns across 7 bases. The length of the CDR3 is 13 residues. CDR1 and CDR2 from the germline V gene are MNHNS and SASEGT. With V trimmed by 5 bases and J by 5 bases, 5 bases remained unmatched. CDR3 residues: CASSWDSSYGYTF. In DNA form, the CDR3 reads TGTGCCAGCAGTTGGGACAGTAGTTATGGCTACACCTTC.

This chain uses TRBV6-6 with TRBJ2-7; 8 positions agree with TRBD1. The germline V gene encodes CDR1 MNHNY and CDR2 SVGAGI (reference sequence). After removal of 5 bases from V and 1 base from J, the junction contained 7 bases not matched to a gene. The CDR3 loop spans 15 amino acids. CDR3 protein: CASSATGGVSYEQYF. DNA for the CDR3: TGTGCCAGCAGTGCCACAGGGGGTGTTTCCTACGAGCAGTACTTC.

V and J are TRBV6-5 and TRBJ1-2; no firm D call. Germline CDR1 MNHEY, CDR2 SVGAGI. The CDR3 covers 13 residues. Trimming shortened V by 0 bases and J by 5 bases, and 7 bases separated the two germline ends. The chain's CDR3 is CASSYSSVYGYTF. DNA of the CDR3: TGTGCCAGCAGTTACTCGAGTGTTTATGGCTACACCTTC.

The genes are TRBV19 and TRBJ1-4; a weak D match, TRBD1 (5 bases). Trimming removed 3 bases from V and 0 bases from J, with 11 bases in between. The length of the CDR3 is 16 residues. Germline lookup yields CDR1 LNHDA and CDR2 SQIVND (reference sequence). The chain's CDR3 is CASSMDTGATNEKLFF. In DNA, the CDR3 is TGTGCCAGTAGTATGGATACAGGTGCAACTAATGAAAAACTGTTTTTT.

There are a few counts of this clone. This rearrangement joins TRBV27 to TRBJ2-6, with TRBD1 matching 9 bases. The length of the CDR3 is 16 residues. CDR1 MNHEY and CDR2 SMNVEV come from the germline V gene (reference sequence). The V gene end was trimmed by 5 bases and the J gene end by 2 bases; junction bases not matched to a gene: 4. CDR3 bases: TGTGCCAGCAGTCAAACAGGGGGCGCTGGGGCCAACGTCCTGACTTTC. Translating gives CASSQTGGAGANVLTF. Together with reference TRBV27 and TRBJ2-6, the CDR3 gives the full variable domain: EAQVTQNPRYLITVTGKKLTVTCSQNMNHEYMSWYRQDPGLGLRQIYYSMNVEVTDKGDVPEGYKVSRKEKRNFPLILESPSPNQTSLYFCASSQTGGAGANVLTFGAGSRLTVL.

The chain is built from TRBV7-9 and TRBJ1-5; D is unclear. Trimming cost V 1 base and J 3 bases, with 7 bases left between them. This CDR3 has 14 amino acids. Germline V lookup: CDR1 SEHNR, CDR2 FQNEAQ (reference sequence). The CDR3 sequence is CASSLGQANQPQHF. The DNA for the CDR3 is TGTGCCAGCAGCTTAGGGCAGGCCAATCAGCCCCAGCATTTT.

The sample holds one count of this clone. The rearrangement joins TRBV2 to TRBJ2-3; weak D call: TRBD2 (5 bases). Looked up from germline, CDR1 is SNHLY and CDR2 is FYNNEI. This CDR3 is built from 13 residues. V was cut by 4 bases and J by 4 bases, with 9 bases left in between. CDR3 DNA sequence: TGTGCCAGCAGTGGAAACGGGGCAGATACGCAGTATTTT. Protein sequence: CASSGNGADTQYF.

This chain connects TRBV9 to TRBJ2-2; TRBD1 agrees at 7 bases. Trimming at V came to 4 bases and at J to 4 bases, leaving 4 bases not matched to a gene. Looked up from germline, CDR1 is SGDLS and CDR2 is YYNGEE. The length of the CDR3 is 14 residues. For the CDR3, the DNA is TGTGCCAGCAGCCCGGCAGGGGGCACCGGGGAGCTGTTTTTT. Its protein is CASSPAGGTGELFF.

In nucleotides, the CDR3 is TGTGCCAGCAGCTTAGTTAGGCTTCCGGAGACTGAAGCTTTCTTT. Translated: CASSLVRLPETEAFF. The chain couples TRBV7-6 to TRBJ1-1; unclear D gene. Germline V lookup: CDR1 SGHVS, CDR2 FNYEAQ. Trimming stripped 1 base from V and 5 bases from J, with 14 bases between. This CDR3 contains 15 residues.

CDR3 region: CASRPGLAGGPDEQFF. In DNA, the CDR3 is TGTGCCAGCAGGCCAGGACTAGCGGGAGGGCCTGATGAGCAGTTCTTC. This chain connects TRBV28 to TRBJ2-1; the match to TRBD2 covers 15 bases. Trimming removed 6 bases from V and 8 bases from J; junction bases left unmatched: 8. From germline, CDR1 is MDHEN and CDR2 SYDVKM. The CDR3 sequence is 16 residues long.

The V gene is TRBV6-6, the J gene TRBJ1-6, with no clear D. Trimming took 10 bases from V and 7 from J, leaving 17 bases between them. CDR1 is MNHNY and CDR2 is SVGAGI in the germline V gene (reference sequence). This CDR3 spans 14 amino acids. The CDR3 spells CAMGAASRNSPLHF. The CDR3 DNA is TGTGCCATGGGAGCAGCCTCGAGGAATTCACCCCTCCACTTT.

This clone was seen more than once but under ten times. Within the sample, other DNA sequences also encode this same CDR3. The chain links TRBV18 to TRBJ2-7, with TRBD1 identical over 7 bases. This CDR3 spans 14 amino acids. With 3 bases clipped from V and 2 bases from J, the junction kept 4 bases outside the gene matches. Per the germline V gene, CDR1 is KGHSH and CDR2 is LQKENI. Here the CDR3 DNA reads TGTGCCAGCTCACCCCGACAGGGCACCTACGAGCAGTACTTC. This sequence encodes CASSPRQGTYEQYF. Full variable domain (missing parts from reference TRBV18 and TRBJ2-7): NAGVMQNPRHLVRRRGQEARLRCSPMKGHSHVYWYRQLPEEGLKFMVYLQKENIIDESGMPKERFSAEFPKEGPSILRIQQVVRGDSAAYFCASSPRQGTYEQYFGPGTRLTVT.